What follows are 30 T cell receptor beta chains derived from one specimen sequenced in a study of post-analysis software for immune sequencing data. Overall study findings and caveats: In patients, TRBV5-6, TRBV5-1 and TRBV20-1 belonged to roughly five TRBV segments found more frequently than in controls.

No antigen has been assigned to these receptors. The TCR beta cDNA libraries carried unique molecular identifiers. TCRdb re-derived calls from the PCR reads in MiXCR, one entry per CDR3 protein. The sample has roughly 870,000 distinct CDR3 sequences, under 70% seen once; the top ten hold approximately 4.5%. The sample taken for sequencing was blood. These receptors were taken from a girl aged 10 to 17 with multiple sclerosis.

This clonotype was seen a single time. This sequence joins TRBV5-1 and TRBJ2-6, with 12 bases lining up with TRBD2. The CDR3 totals 18 residues. Losses at the gene ends were 5 bases for V and 0 bases for J; bases not matched to a gene: 6. Germline V lookup: CDR1 SGHRS, CDR2 YFSETQ. The CDR3 coding sequence is TGCGCCAGCAGAACCGGACTAGCGGGGATCTCTGGGGCCAACGTCCTGACTTTC. Translation gives CASRTGLAGISGANVLTF.

This chain uses TRBV12-5 with TRBJ2-7; 7 bases match TRBD2. CDR1 is LGHNT and CDR2 is FRNRAP in the germline V gene. The CDR3 is 16 residues long. V shed 0 bases and J 7 bases; nucleotides not matched to a gene: 12. The CDR3 DNA is TGTGCTAGTGGTTTGGTAGAGGGAGGGCCCTACAATGAGCAGTACTTC. The encoded protein is CASGLVEGGPYNEQYF.

V and J are TRBV20-1 and TRBJ2-7; D might be TRBD1 (5 bases). The CDR3 extends over 13 amino acids. From germline, CDR1 is DFQATT and CDR2 SNEGSKA (reference sequence). V lost 4 bases, J lost 3 bases, and 13 bases lay in between. CDR3 in DNA: TGCAGTGCTATGGCAGGGAATGTCTACGAGCAGTACTTC. This encodes CSAMAGNVYEQYF.

CDR3: CASSKGQGYGETQYF. Written as DNA, the CDR3 is TGTGCCAGCAGTAAGGGACAGGGGTATGGAGAGACCCAGTACTTC. The chain recombines TRBV25-1 with TRBJ2-5; the match to TRBD1 covers 10 bases. This CDR3 contains 15 residues. Germline V gene data show CDR1 as MGHDK and CDR2 as SYGVNS. Unmatched junction bases numbered 7, after V lost 5 bases and J lost 4 bases.

This clonotype occurred a few times. Germline and junction disagree at one end, which may indicate a read error. The chain combines TRBV5-1 with TRBJ1-1, with 8 bases identical to TRBD1. The CDR3 loop spans 14 amino acids. Germline V gene sequence: CDR1 SGHRS, CDR2 YFSETQ. The CDR3 nucleotides are TGTGCCAGCAGCTTTGGGCAGGGGGCCACTGAAGCTTTCTTT. This sequence encodes CASSFGQGATEAFF.

V and J are TRBV10-3 and TRBJ2-5, with 10 bases lining up with TRBD2. Germline V gene data show CDR1 as ENHRY and CDR2 as SYGVKD. The CDR3 runs 14 residues. V lost 7 bases, J lost 4 bases, and 6 bases stayed unmatched. CDR3 region: CAINQRGGRETQYF. The CDR3 coding sequence is TGTGCCATCAACCAGCGGGGGGGCCGAGAGACCCAGTACTTC.

The V gene is TRBV6-1, the J gene TRBJ2-3; 7 nucleotides line up with TRBD1. The length of the CDR3 is 19 residues. Looked up from germline, CDR1 is MNHNS and CDR2 is SASEGT. Germline trimming cut 7 bases from V and 0 bases from J; bases unmatched to any gene: 19. The CDR3 DNA sequence: TGTGCCAGCACCCGACAGGGAGTTTTGGCGCTCGCTAGCACAGATACGCAGTATTTT. Residues: CASTRQGVLALASTDTQYF.

The gene calls are TRBV6-5 and TRBJ1-2; D perhaps matches TRBD1 (5 bases). V gave up 8 bases and J gave up 8 bases, with 15 bases separating them. The CDR3 length is 12 residues. Germline V gene lookup returns CDR1 MNHEY and CDR2 SVGAGI. The CDR3 protein is CASLGDLGGYTF. The CDR3 DNA sequence: TGTGCCAGCCTGGGGGATCTCGGGGGCTACACCTTC.

The chain couples TRBV20-1 to TRBJ2-2; D gene unclear. Germline V gives CDR1 DFQATT, CDR2 SNEGSKA (reference sequence). The CDR3 covers 14 residues. The V and J ends lost 0 bases and 4 bases respectively, with 9 bases between them. CDR3 nucleotide sequence: TGCAGTGCTAGAGATCCTAGAGGCACCGGGGAGCTGTTTTTT. Amino acids: CSARDPRGTGELFF.

The chain links TRBV7-8 to TRBJ2-7, with D possibly matching TRBD2 (6 bases). The V gene lost 0 bases and the J gene lost 1 base, with 19 bases spanning the gap. The CDR3 loop spans 18 amino acids. Germline V gene data show CDR1 as SGHVS and CDR2 as FQNEAQ. The CDR3: CASSLAGSGREPSYEQYF. The CDR3 bases are TGTGCCAGCAGCTTAGCGGGGTCAGGGCGGGAACCTTCCTACGAGCAGTACTTC.

This chain links TRBV18 with TRBJ2-1; TRBD2 aligns across 8 bases. The V segment lost 1 base and the J segment 0 bases; nucleotides outside the gene matches: 5. Germline V gene sequence: CDR1 KGHSH, CDR2 LQKENI. The CDR3 runs to 17 residues. CDR3: CASSPLVTSGSYNEQFF. CDR3 DNA: TGTGCCAGCTCACCACTGGTTACTAGCGGCTCCTACAATGAGCAGTTCTTC.

The chain carries TRBV20-1 and TRBJ2-7; TRBD2 matches 10 bases. V was pared by 4 bases and J by 6 bases, with 12 bases of the junction left unmatched. The CDR3 consists of 15 residues. The germline V gene encodes CDR1 DFQATT and CDR2 SNEGSKA (reference sequence). The CDR3 loop is CSATKSSGRSAEQYF. CDR3 nucleotides: TGCAGTGCTACCAAGTCTAGCGGGAGATCGGCCGAGCAGTACTTC.

The chain is built from TRBV20-1 and TRBJ2-7; 14 bases map to TRBD2. The CDR3 loop spans 17 amino acids. The ends lost 6 bases at V and 0 bases at J; junction bases unmatched: 10. The germline gives CDR1 DFQATT, CDR2 SNEGSKA (reference sequence). CDR3 nucleotide sequence: TGCAGTGCGCTCTCCGGGACTAGCGGGAGAGGCTCCTACGAGCAGTACTTC. It is translated as CSALSGTSGRGSYEQYF.

The CDR3 DNA sequence: TGTGCCAGCAGAAAATCCGGGACAGGAAGCAATCAGCCCCAGCATTTT. It is translated as CASRKSGTGSNQPQHF. The V gene is TRBV28, the J gene TRBJ1-5, with TRBD1 identical over 8 bases. Germline CDR1 is MDHEN and CDR2 is SYDVKM. The CDR3 has 16 residues. Losses at the gene ends were 6 bases for V and 1 base for J; bases not matched to a gene: 8. Based on the CDR3 plus reference TRBV28 and TRBJ1-5, the full variable domain is DVKVTQSSRYLVKRTGEKVFLECVQDMDHENMFWYRQDPGLGLRLIYFSYDVKMKEKGDIPEGYSVSREKKERFSLILESASTNQTSMYLCASRKSGTGSNQPQHFGDGTRLSIL.

The gene calls are TRBV7-2 and TRBJ2-1; 10 nucleotides agree with TRBD1. The CDR3 has 16 amino acids. Unmatched junction bases numbered 6, after V lost 3 bases and J lost 4 bases. CDR1 and CDR2 (germline): SGHTA, FQGNSA. The CDR3 DNA sequence: TGTGCCAGCAGCTTTCCCGGACAGGGGGGATACAATGAGCAGTTCTTC. Translating it yields CASSFPGQGGYNEQFF.

The CDR3 DNA follows: TGTGCCAGCAGTCTGAGATTTGCCGGGACCAGCACAGATACGCAGTATTTT. Protein product: CASSLRFAGTSTDTQYF. This chain links TRBV6-1 with TRBJ2-3, with D tentatively TRBD1 or TRBD2 (5 bases each). The CDR3 sequence is 17 residues long. Germline V gene sequence: CDR1 MNHNS, CDR2 SASEGT. V lost 5 bases and J lost 0, with 18 bases in between.

The chain employs TRBV6-6 and TRBJ1-5; maybe TRBD1 (5 bases). This CDR3 is built from 16 residues. Trimming cost V 4 bases and J 6 bases, with 19 bases left between them. The germline gives CDR1 MNHNY, CDR2 SVGAGI (reference sequence). CDR3 sequence: CASSLVGARKGQPQHF. For the CDR3, the DNA is TGTGCCAGCAGTTTGGTAGGGGCGAGGAAGGGTCAGCCCCAGCATTTT.

This clonotype was observed a handful of times. The chain links TRBV27 to TRBJ2-5; no clear D. V lost 7 bases and J lost 8, with 20 bases in between. The CDR3 is 14 residues long. Germline V CDR1 and CDR2: MNHEY, SMNVEV (reference sequence). CDR3 sequence: CASNTGRATSTQYF. The CDR3 DNA reads TGTGCCAGCAACACCGGACGGGCTACGAGCACCCAGTACTTC.

The chain joins TRBV2 to TRBJ1-1, with D unresolved. The CDR3 is made up of 14 amino acids. V dropped 1 base and J dropped 1 base, with 7 bases sitting between them. Germline CDR1 and CDR2: SNHLY and FYNNEI. CDR3 nucleotides: TGTGCCAGCAGTGAAGGACTTCCGAACACTGAAGCTTTCTTT. It is translated as CASSEGLPNTEAFF.

The chain carries TRBV27 and TRBJ2-4, with 13 bases matching TRBD2. The trim removed 6 bases at V and 13 bases at J, leaving 15 bases unmatched. The CDR3 consists of 16 residues. Germline V gives CDR1 MNHEY, CDR2 SMNVEV (reference sequence). CDR3 residues: CASSTRTSGRNPHQYF. CDR3 in DNA: TGTGCCAGCAGCACCAGGACTAGCGGGAGAAACCCCCACCAGTACTTC.

This sequence joins TRBV2 and TRBJ1-2, with 9 bases aligning to TRBD1. V was clipped by 2 bases and J by 8 bases; unmatched bases: 15. The CDR3 runs to 17 residues. From germline, CDR1 is SNHLY and CDR2 FYNNEI. The CDR3 protein is CASSESFRVQGAKGYTF. The CDR3 nucleotides read TGTGCCAGCAGTGAATCTTTTCGGGTACAGGGGGCTAAAGGCTACACCTTC.

The sample holds one count of this clonotype. This chain links TRBV7-3 with TRBJ2-5; TRBD2 is a possible D gene (6 bases). The ends were cut back, 6 bases at V and 5 bases at J, with 19 bases in the middle. The germline V gene encodes CDR1 SGHTA and CDR2 FQGTGA. The CDR3 has 15 amino acids. The CDR3 here is CASSFGTSGGETQYF. The CDR3 DNA follows: TGTGCCAGCAGTTTCGGGACCAGCGGAGGGGAGACCCAGTACTTC.

This clonotype has a single count. This CDR3 is CATSEPDTDTQYF. In DNA form, the CDR3 reads TGTGCCACCAGTGAACCGGACACAGATACGCAGTATTTT. V is TRBV24-1 and J is TRBJ2-3, with D unclear. The V gene lost 4 bases and the J gene lost 2 bases, with 6 bases spanning the gap. The CDR3 runs 13 residues. Germline assignment: CDR1 KGHDR and CDR2 SFDVKD.

The chain is built from TRBV6-6 and TRBJ1-1; tentative D call: TRBD1 (5 bases). The germline CDR1 and CDR2 sequences are MNHNY and SVGAGI (reference sequence). This CDR3 has 16 amino acids. The V gene lost 4 bases and the J gene lost 0 bases, with 15 bases spanning the gap. This CDR3 is CASSFTRGGLNTEAFF. CDR3 DNA sequence: TGTGCCAGCAGTTTCACTCGGGGGGGTTTGAACACTGAAGCTTTCTTT.

This clonotype was found a few times. The genes are TRBV20-1 and TRBJ2-7; TRBD2 matches 14 bases. V was pared by 6 bases and J by 2 bases, with 9 bases of the junction left unmatched. Looked up from germline, CDR1 is DFQATT and CDR2 is SNEGSKA (reference sequence). There are 16 residues in the CDR3. The CDR3, as DNA: TGCAGTGCACGACTAGCGGGAGGGCCCTTACCCTACGAGCAGTACTTC. This codes for CSARLAGGPLPYEQYF.

V gene TRBV7-6 combines with J gene TRBJ2-5; 7 bases line up with TRBD1. Germline V gene sequence: CDR1 SGHVS, CDR2 FNYEAQ. Trimming took 5 bases from V and 1 from J; bases not matched to a gene: 7. CDR3 length: 15 amino acids. CDR3 sequence reads: CASSRRDRSQETQYF. The DNA of the CDR3 is TGTGCCAGCAGCCGCAGGGACAGATCCCAAGAGACCCAGTACTTC.

This chain joins TRBV7-9 and TRBJ2-7, with D perhaps matching TRBD1 (5 bases). Trimming cost V 5 bases and J 0 bases, with 14 bases left between them. This CDR3 spans 15 amino acids. Germline V gene sequence: CDR1 SEHNR, CDR2 FQNEAQ (reference sequence). The CDR3 reads CASSRDSTGSYEQYF. The DNA of the CDR3 is TGTGCCAGCAGCCGCGACAGTACAGGCTCCTACGAGCAGTACTTC.

The rearrangement uses TRBV20-1 and TRBJ2-1, with TRBD2 identical over 7 bases. The junction had 10 bases not matched to a gene; V was cut back by 6 bases and J by 8 bases. Germline V gives CDR1 DFQATT, CDR2 SNEGSKA (reference sequence). This CDR3 has 13 residues. The CDR3 region has the DNA TGCAGTGCCCCGAGCGGGGAGAGGCATGAGCAGTTCTTC. It encodes CSAPSGERHEQFF.

The rearrangement joins TRBV5-1 to TRBJ2-7; 10 bases fit TRBD2. The CDR3 sequence is 15 residues long. Germline lookup yields CDR1 SGHRS and CDR2 YFSETQ. Trimming at V came to 1 base and at J to 5 bases, leaving 6 bases not matched to a gene. The CDR3 DNA sequence: TGCGCCAGCAGCTTGTTAGGACTAGCGGTCCACGAGCAGTACTTC. Residues: CASSLLGLAVHEQYF.

The chain recombines TRBV5-1 with TRBJ1-4; TRBD1 matches at 8 bases. The CDR3 is made up of 15 amino acids. The junction had 7 bases not matched to a gene; V was cut back by 4 bases and J by 5 bases. In germline, CDR1 is SGHRS, CDR2 YFSETQ. The DNA for the CDR3 is TGCGCCAGCAGCGTCTCAGGGGGCAAGAATGAAAAACTGTTTTTT. This encodes CASSVSGGKNEKLFF.